This note documents a single T cell receptor beta chain sequence. Its antigen is currently unknown. One end of the junction is discordant with germline, which a read error may explain. Three rounds of nested PCR, following a modified ARM-PCR protocol, produced the TCRbeta library. Each CDR3 protein is one row after TCRdb ran MiXCR on the multiplex PCR reads. The repertoire has about 110,000 distinct CDR3 sequences, approximately 84% of them found once; the top ten carry approximately 22%. Germline values: CDR1 MNHNS, CDR2 SASEGT. The CDR3 has 14 residues. RNA was extracted from bulk tissue without any cell sorting. The data stem from a study of tumor and adjacent non-tumor tissue in lung cancer. Study summary: Patients were aged roughly 31 to 76, 9 to 10 men and 4 to 6 women, stage I to III. About 4.17 million productive TCRbeta reads were obtained per sample on average.

Whole-study results and caveats: Tumor repertoires had a smaller top 100 clone share than normal lung. Compared with tumor, normal lung showed significantly lower TCR diversity.

The sequencing sample was made of lung tumor tissue. The sequence was obtained from a man aged 70 or older with non-small cell lung cancer. The V call is TRBV6-1, the J call TRBJ2-7; D gene unclear. CDR3 loop: CASSEARVTRDQYF. The CDR3 DNA reads as TGTGCTAGCAGTGAAGCACGGGTAACAAGGGATCAGTACTTC.